The rows below give T cell receptor beta chains drawn from one sample of a study of a mutant IDH1 vaccine in newly diagnosed glioma. Produced via immunoSEQ multiplex PCR; TCRdb's table is partial and in-frame only. The table records fewer than 70,000 clones, roughly 87% of them present only once. Their antigens are not known. Sequenced material: PBMCs, taken from a glioma patient whose treatment included an IDH1 peptide vaccine. These TCRs come from a man aged 30 to 45 with glioma. The CDR3 runs from the conserved cysteine through the conserved F or W. The order of the fields is clone size, D gene, J gene, V gene, CDR3 DNA, CDR3 protein. The D gene is left open where the match is weak. Some rows mark clone size as missing; the rest say once, few, many or name a class of expanded clone.

size: -; D: -; J: TRBJ1-6; V: TRBV27; DNA: TGTGCCAGCAGAACCTACTTACGCAACAGGGATGGTGGTTCACCCCTCCACTTT; CDR3: CASRTYLRNRDGGSPLHF
size: -; D: TRBD1; J: TRBJ1-1; V: TRBV30; DNA: TGTGCCAGGGACTCGGACAGGGGGCCCCCGGACACTGAAGCTTTCTTT; CDR3: CARDSDRGPPDTEAFF
size: -; D: -; J: TRBJ1-6; V: TRBV4-2; DNA: TGTGCCAGCAGCCAAGTTCCACACCGTCGGAATTCACCCCTCCACTTT; CDR3: CASSQVPHRRNSPLHF
size: -; D: -; J: TRBJ2-2; V: TRBV29-1; DNA: TGCAGCGTCGGAAAGGGGGCGAACACCGGGGAGCTGTTTTTT; CDR3: CSVGKGANTGELFF
size: once; D: -; J: TRBJ1-1; V: TRBV6-1; DNA: TGTGCCAGCAGCCTATTAAATTGGGGGGGCACTGAAGCTTTCTTT; CDR3: CASSLLNWGGTEAFF
size: -; D: -; J: TRBJ1-3; V: TRBV6-6; DNA: TGTGCCAGCAGTTACGGACTCAGCTCTGGAAACACCATATATTTT; CDR3: CASSYGLSSGNTIYF
size: -; D: TRBD1; J: TRBJ1-1; V: TRBV30; DNA: TGTGCCTGGAGTTCAGAAGGGGTTATATCGGGACAGGGAGGCTGGGTGAACACTGAAGCTTTCTTT; CDR3: CAWSSEGVISGQGGWVNTEAFF
size: -; D: -; J: TRBJ2-1; V: TRBV12-5; DNA: TGTGCTAGTGGTGCCTGGGCGAGCTCCTACAATGAGCAGTTCTTC; CDR3: CASGAWASSYNEQFF
size: -; D: -; J: TRBJ2-7; V: TRBV5-6; DNA: TGTGCCAGCAGCTTGGAGGGCCAGATATACGAGCAGTACTTC; CDR3: CASSLEGQIYEQYF
size: -; D: -; J: TRBJ2-7; V: TRBV5-8; DNA: TGTGCCACCTCTGGGGGCAGGTGGTACGAGCAGTACTTC; CDR3: CATSGGRWYEQYF
size: medium-sized; D: -; J: TRBJ1-1; V: TRBV5-6; DNA: TGTGCCAGCAGCTTGCGGGGGACTGAAGCTTTCTTT; CDR3: CASSLRGTEAFF
size: -; D: -; J: TRBJ1-2; V: TRBV7-2; DNA: TGTGCCAGCAGCTTATGGCGGCCGGGGGGCTTC; CDR3: CASSLWRPGGF
size: few; D: -; J: TRBJ1-1; V: TRBV7-9; DNA: TGTGCCAGCAGCCTGAACAGGGAGAACAAGGAAGCTTTCTTT; CDR3: CASSLNRENKEAFF